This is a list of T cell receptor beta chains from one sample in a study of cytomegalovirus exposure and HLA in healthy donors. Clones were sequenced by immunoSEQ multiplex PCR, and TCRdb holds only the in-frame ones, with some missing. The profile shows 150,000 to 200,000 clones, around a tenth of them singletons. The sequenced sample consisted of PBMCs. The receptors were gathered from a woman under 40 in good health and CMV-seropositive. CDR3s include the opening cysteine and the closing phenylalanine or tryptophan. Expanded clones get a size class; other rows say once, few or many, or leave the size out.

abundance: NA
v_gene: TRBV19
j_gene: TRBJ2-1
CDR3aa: CASSTRQGVVNEQFF

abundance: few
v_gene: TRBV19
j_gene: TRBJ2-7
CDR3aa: CASSIQGKAEQYF

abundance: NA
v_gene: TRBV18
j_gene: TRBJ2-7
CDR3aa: CASSKTSASSYEQYF

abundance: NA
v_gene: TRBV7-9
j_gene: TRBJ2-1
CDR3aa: CASSLRTSPYNEQFF

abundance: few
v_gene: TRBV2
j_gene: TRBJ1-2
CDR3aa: CASSDRGRIYGYTF

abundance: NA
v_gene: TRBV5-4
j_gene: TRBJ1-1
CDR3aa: CASSLFRVVATEAFF

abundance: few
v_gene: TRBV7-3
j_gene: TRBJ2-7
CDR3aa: CASSLRASGSYEQYF

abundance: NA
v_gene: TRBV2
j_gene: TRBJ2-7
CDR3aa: CASSSRRLAGGAYEQYF

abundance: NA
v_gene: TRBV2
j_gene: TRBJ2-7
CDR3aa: CASKGSGRRTSYEQYF

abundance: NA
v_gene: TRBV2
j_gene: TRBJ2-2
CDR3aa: CASSSTGVGAGELFF

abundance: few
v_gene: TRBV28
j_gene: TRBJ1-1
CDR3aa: CASSSTGRNTEAFF

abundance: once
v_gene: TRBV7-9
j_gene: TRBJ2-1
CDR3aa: CASSRGLAGFYNEQFF

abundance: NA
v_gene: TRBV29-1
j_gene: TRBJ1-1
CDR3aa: CSAIYGSGTGLHTEAFF

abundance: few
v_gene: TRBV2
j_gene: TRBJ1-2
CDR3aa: CASSLTGQGLTF

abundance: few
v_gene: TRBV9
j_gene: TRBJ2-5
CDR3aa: CASSAGLAGGMETQYF

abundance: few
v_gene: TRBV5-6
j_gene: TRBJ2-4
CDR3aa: CASSLDKGTIAKNIQYF

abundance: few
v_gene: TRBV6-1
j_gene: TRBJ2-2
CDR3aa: CAGSGQGSWTGELFF

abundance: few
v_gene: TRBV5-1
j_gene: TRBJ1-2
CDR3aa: CASSSYTGMPGYTF

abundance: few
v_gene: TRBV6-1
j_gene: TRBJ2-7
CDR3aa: CASSERGQNYEQYF

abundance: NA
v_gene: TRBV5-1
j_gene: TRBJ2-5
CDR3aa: CASSGQGETQYF

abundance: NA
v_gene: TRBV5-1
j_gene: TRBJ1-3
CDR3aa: CASSPRQGAGNTIYF

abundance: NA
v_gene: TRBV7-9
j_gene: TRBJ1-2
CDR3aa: CASSLGGGPFNYGYTF

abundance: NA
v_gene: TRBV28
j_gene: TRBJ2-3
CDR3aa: CASTLSGTSTDTQYF

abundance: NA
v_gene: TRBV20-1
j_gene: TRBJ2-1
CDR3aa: CSAHLRAGQFF

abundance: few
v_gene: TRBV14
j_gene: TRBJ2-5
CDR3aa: CASSQDYNQETQYF

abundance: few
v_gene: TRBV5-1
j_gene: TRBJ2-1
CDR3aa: CASRLTSGRALGNEQFF

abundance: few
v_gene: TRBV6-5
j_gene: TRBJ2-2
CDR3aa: CASRILGITGELFF

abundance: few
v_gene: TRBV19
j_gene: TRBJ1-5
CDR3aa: CASSLTRTGAQPQHF

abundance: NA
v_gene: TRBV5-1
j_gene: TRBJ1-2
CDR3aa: CASSQIGTAYGYTF

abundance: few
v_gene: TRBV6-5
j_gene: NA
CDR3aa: CASSYETSSEQYF

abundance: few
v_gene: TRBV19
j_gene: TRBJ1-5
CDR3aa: CASSTDTREAQPQHF